The 26 T cell receptor beta chains below come from one sample, sequenced in a study of control samples from healthy donors and cancer patients. Measured with immunoSEQ multiplex PCR; TCRdb has only the in-frame clones, and not every one. The sample carries around 100,000 clones, about 89% recorded once. The sequenced material came from blood. These receptors were taken from a man younger than 45 in good health.

This chain connects TRBV2 to TRBJ2-1, with 9 bases that match TRBD1. The CDR3 runs to 15 residues. Trimming at V came to 6 bases and at J to 7 bases, leaving 10 bases not matched to a gene. Per germline, CDR1 SNHLY and CDR2 FYNNEI. CDR3 amino acids: CASSPGQGWANEQFF. In DNA, the CDR3 is TGTGCCAGCAGCCCCGGACAGGGGTGGGCGAATGAGCAGTTCTTC.

This clone has more than one count but fewer than ten. V and J are TRBV28 and TRBJ1-3; TRBD1 agrees at 7 bases. Germline CDR1 reads MDHEN; CDR2 reads SYDVKM. V lost 6 bases and J lost 4; bases outside the gene matches: 3. The CDR3 is 13 amino acids. The CDR3 bases are TGTGCCAGCAGCAGGGGGAAAGGAAACACCATATATTTT. Protein: CASSRGKGNTIYF.

This sequence joins TRBV7-9 and TRBJ1-2; D gene unclear. The V gene lost 6 bases and the J gene lost 3 bases, with 11 bases spanning the gap. In germline, CDR1 is SEHNR, CDR2 FQNEAQ (reference sequence). The CDR3 contains 13 residues. The CDR3 here is CASRGLNDYGYTF. The CDR3 DNA is TGTGCCAGCAGGGGTTTAAATGACTATGGCTACACCTTC.

The genes are TRBV5-6 and TRBJ1-4; D might be TRBD1 (5 bases). CDR3 length: 14 residues. CDR1 is SGHDT and CDR2 is YYEEEE in the germline V gene. The V and J ends lost 1 base and 8 bases respectively, with 12 bases between them. CDR3 sequence reads: CASSLQGPTEKLFF. The DNA for the CDR3 is TGTGCCAGCAGCTTGCAGGGTCCAACCGAAAAACTGTTTTTT. The full variable domain, with the rest looked up from reference TRBV5-6 and TRBJ1-4, is DAGVTQSPTHLIKTRGQQVTLRCSPKSGHDTVSWYQQALGQGPQFIFQYYEEEERQRGNFPDRFSGHQFPNYSSELNVNALLLGDSALYLCASSLQGPTEKLFFGSGTQLSVL.

V and J are TRBV2 and TRBJ2-3, with 8 bases that match TRBD1. Germline loops: CDR1 SNHLY, CDR2 FYNNEI. The CDR3 contains 17 residues. After removal of 1 base from V and 0 bases from J, the junction contained 6 bases not matched to a gene. The CDR3 DNA follows: TGTGCCAGCAGTGAAGATCGGGCAGGGGGCAGCACAGATACGCAGTATTTT. Its protein product is CASSEDRAGGSTDTQYF. Full variable domain (outside the CDR3, taken from reference TRBV2 and TRBJ2-3): EPEVTQTPSHQVTQMGQEVILRCVPISNHLYFYWYRQILGQKVEFLVSFYNNEISEKSEIFDDQFSVERPDGSNFTLKIRSTKLEDSAMYFCASSEDRAGGSTDTQYFGPGTRLTVL.

The chain combines TRBV28 with TRBJ2-7; 8 positions match TRBD1. Looked up from germline, CDR1 is MDHEN and CDR2 is SYDVKM. Trimming at V came to 7 bases and at J to 1 base, leaving 6 bases not matched to a gene. This CDR3 contains 14 residues. Here the CDR3 DNA reads TGTGCCAGCATAGGGACAGGATCTTCCTACGAGCAGTACTTC. Its protein product is CASIGTGSSYEQYF.

CDR3 bases: TGCGCCAGCAGGACTGAATCCTTTAGACCGACAGTCAGGGCTGGCGAGCAGTACTTC. Residues: CASRTESFRPTVRAGEQYF. The chain couples TRBV5-1 to TRBJ2-7; D might be TRBD1 (5 bases). This CDR3 is 19 amino acids long. V gave up 5 bases and J gave up 6 bases, with 33 bases separating them. From germline, CDR1 is SGHRS and CDR2 YFSETQ.

The gene calls are TRBV5-4 and TRBJ2-3; perhaps TRBD1 as D (5 bases). Trimming shortened V by 2 bases and J by 3 bases, and 13 bases separated the two germline ends. The length of the CDR3 is 15 residues. CDR1 SGHNT and CDR2 YYREEE come from the germline V gene (reference sequence). CDR3 nucleotides: TGTGCCAGCAGCTTTTATGGACATACGACAGATACGCAGTATTTT. This translates into CASSFYGHTTDTQYF.

The chain joins TRBV28 to TRBJ2-1; D call uncertain. This CDR3 has 15 residues. The V and J ends lost 1 base and 3 bases respectively, with 10 bases between them. Germline loops: CDR1 MDHEN, CDR2 SYDVKM. As DNA, the CDR3 is TGTGCCAGCAGTTTATCCCGGAACTACTACAATGAGCAGTTCTTC. It encodes CASSLSRNYYNEQFF.

The rearrangement uses TRBV15 and TRBJ1-6; 7 bases agree with TRBD1. Unmatched junction bases numbered 5, after V lost 0 bases and J lost 6 bases. CDR1 is LNHNV and CDR2 is YYDKDF in the germline V gene (reference sequence). This CDR3 region has 16 residues. The CDR3 nucleotides read TGTGCCACCAGCAGAGATCTACAGGGGCTTAATTCACCCCTCCACTTT. It encodes CATSRDLQGLNSPLHF.

This rearrangement joins TRBV28 to TRBJ1-4; D not certain. V lost 2 bases to trimming and J lost 0 bases, with 7 bases between them. Germline CDR1 MDHEN, CDR2 SYDVKM. This CDR3 is built from 15 residues. The CDR3 sequence is CASSLRATTNEKLFF. Written as DNA, the CDR3 is TGTGCCAGCAGTTTAAGGGCAACAACTAATGAAAAACTGTTTTTT.

The chain joins TRBV28 to TRBJ2-1; D remains unclear. Trimming removed 3 bases from V and 1 base from J, with 13 bases in between. The CDR3 contains 16 residues. The V gene's germline CDR1 is MDHEN and CDR2 SYDVKM. The CDR3 protein is CASSLVHAYSYNEQFF. CDR3 sequence (DNA): TGTGCCAGCAGTTTGGTTCACGCGTATTCCTACAATGAGCAGTTCTTC.

This clone was seen a handful of times. This chain joins TRBV12-5 and TRBJ1-1; D is undetermined. There are 12 residues in the CDR3. CDR1 and CDR2 from the germline V gene are LGHNT and FRNRAP. V was pared by 0 bases and J by 5 bases, with 4 bases between. As DNA, the CDR3 is TGTGCTAGTGGTTTGGTCAGTACTGAAGCTTTCTTT. Protein: CASGLVSTEAFF.

The V gene is TRBV5-6, the J gene TRBJ2-2; D is undetermined. Deletions cut 1 base from V and 6 bases from J, with 13 bases between. Germline V gives CDR1 SGHDT, CDR2 YYEEEE. This CDR3 region has 15 residues. Here the CDR3 reads CASSLYTPKPGELFF. The CDR3 bases are TGTGCCAGCAGCTTGTATACTCCAAAGCCCGGGGAGCTGTTTTTT.

This clone was detected only once. V is TRBV6-2 or TRBV6-3 and J is TRBJ2-3, with a tentative D call TRBD2 (5 bases). In germline, CDR1 is MNHEY, CDR2 SVGEGT. This CDR3 is 17 amino acids long. V lost 6 bases, J lost 0 bases, and 19 bases lay in between. CDR3 DNA: TGTGCCAGCAGCCCTTGGGGAGCGCGATCTAGCACAGATACGCAGTATTTT. Translating gives CASSPWGARSSTDTQYF.

The V and J genes are TRBV4-2 and TRBJ2-5, with D perhaps matching TRBD1 (6 bases). The V end was cut by 0 bases, the J end by 6 bases, with 8 bases between. Germline-derived CDR1 and CDR2 are LGHNA and YNFKEQ. The CDR3 is 13 residues long. CDR3 bases: TGTGCCAGCAGCCAAGATCAGGGGCAGACCCAGTACTTC. Translation gives CASSQDQGQTQYF.

The rearrangement joins TRBV25-1 to TRBJ2-5, with 9 nucleotides matching TRBD1. CDR1 is MGHDK, CDR2 SYGVNS, per germline. Germline trimming cut 1 base from V and 5 bases from J; bases unmatched to any gene: 5. This CDR3 has 15 residues. CDR3 DNA sequence: TGTGCCAGCAGTGAATGGGACAGGGAAAAGGAGACCCAGTACTTC. This sequence encodes CASSEWDREKETQYF.

There are a few counts of this clone. The J gene is TRBJ1-5, the V gene TRBV30; D gene unclear. The CDR3 sequence is 14 residues long. Per germline, CDR1 GTSNPN and CDR2 SVGIG (reference sequence). The V and J ends lost 3 bases and 3 bases respectively, with 12 bases between them. The CDR3 protein is CAWSFGKINQPQHF. CDR3 in DNA: TGTGCCTGGAGCTTCGGCAAAATCAATCAGCCCCAGCATTTT.

The rearrangement joins TRBV24-1 to TRBJ1-1; D perhaps matches TRBD1 (5 bases). The CDR3 is 15 residues long. Looked up from germline, CDR1 is KGHDR and CDR2 is SFDVKD. Trimming left V 6 bases short and J 0 bases short, with 13 bases between. The DNA of the CDR3 is TGTGCCACCAGTAGGGACGGTAACATGAACACTGAAGCTTTCTTT. As protein: CATSRDGNMNTEAFF.

This sequence joins TRBV4-1 and TRBJ2-3; no clear D. CDR1 and CDR2 (germline): MGHRA, YSYEKL. The ends were cut back, 3 bases at V and 4 bases at J, with 2 bases in the middle. This CDR3 comprises 11 residues. CDR3 residues: CASSQADTQYF. The CDR3 region has the DNA TGCGCCAGCAGCCAGGCAGATACGCAGTATTTT.

The V call is TRBV11-2, the J call TRBJ2-1; TRBD2 matches at 7 bases. Germline CDR1 SGHAT, CDR2 FQNNGV. The CDR3 totals 13 residues. V trimming: 6 bases; J trimming: 8 bases; junction bases outside the gene matches: 7. The DNA for the CDR3 is TGTGCCAGCAGGAAGCTTAGCGGGTATGAGCAGTTCTTC. Its translation is CASRKLSGYEQFF.

This sequence joins TRBV21-1 and TRBJ1-5; TRBD1 reflects the table's D call only, with no check against the DNA. TRBV21-1 is recorded as a pseudogene. The CDR3 contains 12 residues. CDR3 sequence (DNA): TGTGCCAGCAGCGGCCGCAATCAGCCCCAGCATTTT. It specifies CASSGRNQPQHF.

The V and J genes are TRBV28 and TRBJ1-1, with 7 bases fitting TRBD1. The ends lost 10 bases at V and 9 bases at J; junction bases unmatched: 8. The CDR3 is 11 residues long. Per germline, CDR1 MDHEN and CDR2 SYDVKM. CDR3 bases: TGTGCCACACACAGGGGAGGCCAAGCTTTCTTT. Amino acids: CATHRGGQAFF.

The chain combines TRBV6-4 with TRBJ1-1; possible D gene TRBD1, 6 bases. The CDR3 is 15 amino acids. Germline V lookup: CDR1 MRHNA, CDR2 SNTAGT. V lost 1 base and J 4 bases, leaving 13 bases between the germline ends. In DNA form, the CDR3 reads TGTGCCAGCAGTGACTTCGAAGGGGGAAGCACTGAAGCTTTCTTT. Protein sequence: CASSDFEGGSTEAFF.

The chain combines TRBV19 with TRBJ1-5; TRBD1 aligns across 9 bases. Germline assignment: CDR1 LNHDA and CDR2 SQIVND (reference sequence). J lost 7 bases, V lost 7 bases, and 8 bases had no gene match. This CDR3 is built from 14 residues. The CDR3 DNA reads as TGTGCCAGTACGAAGGGACAGGGTGGGCAGCCCCAGCATTTT. Translated: CASTKGQGGQPQHF. Full variable domain (remainder filled in from reference TRBV19 and TRBJ1-5): DGGITQSPKYLFRKEGQNVTLSCEQNLNHDAMYWYRQDPGQGLRLIYYSQIVNDFQKGDIAEGYSVSREKKESFPLTVTSAQKNPTAFYLCASTKGQGGQPQHFGDGTRLSIL.

J is TRBJ1-2 and V is TRBV5-4, with D possibly matching TRBD1 (5 bases). Germline V lookup: CDR1 SGHNT, CDR2 YYREEE (reference sequence). V lost 1 base to trimming and J lost 4 bases, with 20 bases between them. The CDR3 runs 17 residues. The CDR3 nucleotides read TGTGCCAGCAGCTTGTTATTTGACAGAATAAAGTCCTATGGCTACACCTTC. This gives the protein CASSLLFDRIKSYGYTF.